These 26 T cell receptor beta chains originate from one sample sequenced in a study of OX40 agonist ivuxolimab in advanced cancers. The method was immunoSEQ multiplex PCR; TCRdb's version includes in-frame clones alone and lacks a portion of them. This sample has fewer than 80,000 clones; approximately 83% occur once, and the top ten carry roughly 6%. The sequencing used CD4+ or CD8+ T cells sorted from blood, collected in a trial of the OX40 agonist ivuxolimab. These receptors came from an adult with an advanced solid tumor such as melanoma, head and neck, liver or kidney cancer.

The V call is TRBV10-2, the J call TRBJ1-6; 9 positions match TRBD1. J lost 8 bases, V lost 5 bases, and 4 bases had no gene match. The CDR3 is made up of 14 amino acids. CDR1 is WSHSY and CDR2 is SAAADI in the germline V gene. The CDR3 sequence is CASSRTGEDSPLHF. The CDR3 nucleotides are TGCGCCAGCAGTCGGACAGGGGAGGATTCACCCCTCCACTTT.

The chain combines TRBV12-5 with TRBJ1-5; a weak D match, TRBD1 (5 bases). V was trimmed by 4 bases and J by 0 bases, leaving 13 bases between them. The germline gives CDR1 LGHNT, CDR2 FRNRAP. CDR3 length: 16 amino acids. The CDR3 is CASGSDGGISNQPQHF. CDR3 sequence (DNA): TGTGCTAGTGGTTCTGACGGGGGGATTAGCAATCAGCCCCAGCATTTT.

This chain connects TRBV11-2 to TRBJ1-4, with 9 bases identical to TRBD1. Germline V gene data show CDR1 as SGHAT and CDR2 as FQNNGV. This CDR3 is built from 15 residues. J was trimmed by 8 bases and V by 6 bases; bases with no gene match: 10. The CDR3 coding sequence is TGTGCCAGCAGAAGTATGGACAGGGGACGGGAAAAACTGTTTTTT. Amino acids: CASRSMDRGREKLFF.

The V and J genes are TRBV2 and TRBJ2-5, with a weak D call TRBD1 (5 bases). The CDR3 has 13 amino acids. Looked up from germline, CDR1 is SNHLY and CDR2 is FYNNEI. Trimming removed 4 bases from V and 2 bases from J, with 8 bases in between. The CDR3 loop is CASSVDRQETQYF. In DNA form, the CDR3 reads TGTGCCAGCAGTGTTGACAGACAAGAGACCCAGTACTTC.

The chain uses TRBV5-6 and TRBJ2-6; D gene unclear. From germline, CDR1 is SGHDT and CDR2 YYEEEE. This CDR3 has 15 residues. V was clipped by 1 base and J by 0 bases, with 5 bases between them. Written as DNA, the CDR3 is TGTGCCAGCAGCTTGAGCCTCTCTGGGGCCAACGTCCTGACTTTC. Translating it yields CASSLSLSGANVLTF.

This chain connects TRBV5-4 to TRBJ1-5; D call uncertain. Germline V lookup: CDR1 SGHNT, CDR2 YYREEE (reference sequence). The ends were cut back, 0 bases at V and 2 bases at J, with 12 bases in the middle. The CDR3 extends over 16 amino acids. CDR3 sequence: CASSLDGKEGNQPQHF. The CDR3 DNA sequence: TGTGCCAGCAGCTTGGATGGGAAGGAAGGCAATCAGCCCCAGCATTTT.

The genes are TRBV18 and TRBJ2-7, with 8 bases lining up with TRBD1. The CDR3 sequence is 17 residues long. Per germline, CDR1 KGHSH and CDR2 LQKENI. The ends lost 3 bases at V and 2 bases at J; junction bases unmatched: 12. The CDR3 sequence: CASSPYTSQGAAYEQYF. CDR3 DNA: TGTGCCAGCTCACCCTACACCTCCCAGGGGGCGGCCTACGAGCAGTACTTC.

The V call is TRBV10-3, the J call TRBJ2-7; D not certain. V dropped 0 bases and J dropped 4 bases, with 4 bases sitting between them. This CDR3 is built from 12 residues. Germline CDR1 ENHRY, CDR2 SYGVKD. Here the CDR3 reads CAISESAYEQYF. In DNA form, the CDR3 reads TGTGCCATCAGTGAGTCAGCATACGAGCAGTACTTC.

The chain combines TRBV7-9 with TRBJ1-2; 8 bases are shared with TRBD1. The CDR3 has 14 amino acids. CDR1 SEHNR and CDR2 FQNEAQ come from the germline V gene (reference sequence). The ends lost 1 base at V and 6 bases at J; junction bases unmatched: 4. The CDR3 DNA reads TGTGCCAGCAGCTTAGTACAGGGGGTCCATGGCTACACCTTC. Translated, it gives CASSLVQGVHGYTF.

The genes are TRBV9 and TRBJ1-1; D is possibly TRBD1 (5 bases). CDR1 is SGDLS, CDR2 YYNGEE, per germline. The CDR3 is 14 amino acids. Trimming left V 3 bases short and J 3 bases short, with 12 bases between. CDR3 loop: CASSEQGGYTEAFF. CDR3 nucleotides: TGTGCCAGCAGCGAGCAGGGTGGATACACTGAAGCTTTCTTT. The whole variable domain, remainder taken from reference TRBV9 and TRBJ1-1, is DSGVTQTPKHLITATGQRVTLRCSPRSGDLSVYWYQQSLDQGLQFLIQYYNGEERAKGNILERFSAQQFPDLHSELNLSSLELGDSALYFCASSEQGGYTEAFFGQGTRLTVV.

J is TRBJ1-4 and V is TRBV7-3, with D unresolved. CDR1 is SGHTA and CDR2 is FQGTGA in the germline V gene. Trimming stripped 2 bases from V and 7 bases from J, with 11 bases between. This CDR3 comprises 14 residues. The CDR3 is CASSLSGRSEKLFF. The CDR3 bases are TGTGCCAGCAGCTTATCGGGTCGGAGTGAAAAACTGTTTTTT.

The chain combines TRBV4-2 with TRBJ2-2; D may be TRBD2 (5 bases). Germline CDR1 and CDR2: LGHNA and YNFKEQ. The CDR3 is 13 residues long. Deletions cut 7 bases from V and 2 bases from J, with 8 bases between. CDR3 in DNA: TGTGCCAGCATGAGGGAAAACACCGGGGAGCTGTTTTTT. This sequence encodes CASMRENTGELFF.

The chain uses TRBV11-3 and TRBJ1-5; no firm D call. CDR1 is SGHNT, CDR2 YENEEA, per germline. This CDR3 region has 14 residues. Deletions cut 5 bases from V and 5 bases from J, with 13 bases between. The CDR3 here is CASSRGGTDQPQHF. The CDR3 nucleotides read TGTGCCAGCAGCCGTGGAGGTACGGATCAGCCCCAGCATTTT.

This clone was found a few times. The rearrangement uses TRBV5-8 and TRBJ2-2; D could derive from TRBD1 or TRBD2 (5 bases each). This CDR3 is 15 amino acids long. Germline values: CDR1 SGHTS, CDR2 YDEGEE. Trimming cost V 4 bases and J 0 bases, with 10 bases left between them. CDR3 in amino acids: CASSRDGANTGELFF. In DNA, the CDR3 is TGTGCCAGCAGCCGGGACGGGGCGAACACCGGGGAGCTGTTTTTT.

Remarks on this clone: Other DNA sequences of this sample code for an identical CDR3. The chain carries TRBV7-9 and TRBJ2-7, with no clear D. The V end lost 1 base, the J end lost 2 bases, and 6 bases lay between the germline ends. This CDR3 contains 13 residues. Germline CDR1 reads SEHNR; CDR2 reads FQNEAQ (reference sequence). This CDR3 is CASSLDGPYEQYF. The CDR3 nucleotides are TGTGCCAGCAGCTTAGATGGCCCCTACGAGCAGTACTTC.

The gene calls are TRBV4-1 and TRBJ1-1; 8 positions agree with TRBD1. Germline V gives CDR1 MGHRA, CDR2 YSYEKL. With 4 bases clipped from V and 5 bases from J, the junction kept 3 bases outside the gene matches. The CDR3 is 13 residues long. The CDR3 region has the DNA TGCGCCAGCAGCCTCACAGGGGGTACTGAAGCTTTCTTT. As protein: CASSLTGGTEAFF.

This chain links TRBV21-1 with TRBJ2-5; no DNA check was done on the table's D call, TRBD1. TRBV21-1 is flagged as a pseudogene. The CDR3 is 15 amino acids. Here the CDR3 reads CASSKFRGEQETQYF. CDR3 bases: TGTGCCAGCAGCAAATTCAGGGGGGAACAAGAGACCCAGTACTTC.

This clone counts as medium-sized. This CDR3 is CASSERVNQPQHF. DNA for the CDR3: TGTGCCAGCAGTGAGCGGGTCAATCAGCCCCAGCATTTT. The chain links TRBV6-4 to TRBJ1-5; D uncertain. V dropped 3 bases and J dropped 3 bases, with 6 bases sitting between them. CDR1 is MRHNA and CDR2 is SNTAGT in the germline V gene. The CDR3 is 13 amino acids.

This chain connects TRBV6-5 to TRBJ2-7; D call uncertain. Germline V gene data show CDR1 as MNHEY and CDR2 as SVGAGI. This CDR3 region has 13 residues. Trimming took off 2 bases at V and 3 bases at J, with 8 bases between the two ends. DNA of the CDR3: TGTGCCAGCAGTTACCAGAGTAGCTACGAGCAGTACTTC. The encoded protein is CASSYQSSYEQYF.

The chain recombines TRBV11-2 with TRBJ2-6, with TRBD2 as a possible D gene (6 bases). Germline V CDR1 and CDR2: SGHAT, FQNNGV. The CDR3 is 16 residues long. Deletions cut 7 bases from V and 0 bases from J, with 13 bases between. The CDR3: CASTIPGVSGANVLTF. For the CDR3, the DNA is TGTGCCAGCACCATTCCGGGAGTCTCTGGGGCCAACGTCCTGACTTTC.

V gene TRBV4-3 combines with J gene TRBJ2-7, with D maybe TRBD1 (5 bases). This CDR3 contains 13 residues. V dropped 1 base and J dropped 5 bases, with 9 bases sitting between them. Germline CDR1 reads LGHNA; CDR2 reads YSLEER. CDR3 region: CASSQVPRDEQYF. The DNA for the CDR3 is TGCGCCAGCAGCCAAGTTCCCAGGGACGAGCAGTACTTC.

V usage is TRBV9 and J usage is TRBJ1-2, with D tentatively TRBD1 (6 bases). Germline lookup yields CDR1 SGDLS and CDR2 YYNGEE. V shed 0 bases and J shed 2 bases, with 14 bases lying between them. The CDR3 has 16 residues. This CDR3 is CASSVGQGPLNYGYTF. As DNA, the CDR3 is TGTGCCAGCAGCGTAGGGCAGGGGCCCCTAAACTATGGCTACACCTTC. The full variable domain, completed using reference TRBV9 and TRBJ1-2, is DSGVTQTPKHLITATGQRVTLRCSPRSGDLSVYWYQQSLDQGLQFLIQYYNGEERAKGNILERFSAQQFPDLHSELNLSSLELGDSALYFCASSVGQGPLNYGYTFGSGTRLTVV.

This clone was counted a few times. The chain links TRBV15 to TRBJ2-2, with a possible D match to TRBD2 (6 bases). The CDR3 extends over 15 amino acids. Germline V gene data show CDR1 as LNHNV and CDR2 as YYDKDF (reference sequence). V was trimmed by 3 bases and J by 3 bases, leaving 11 bases between them. The CDR3 loop is CATSREGPDTGELFF. The CDR3 coding sequence is TGTGCCACCAGCAGGGAGGGACCGGACACCGGGGAGCTGTTTTTT.

The rearrangement joins TRBV6-5 to TRBJ2-1, with D possibly matching TRBD2 (5 bases). V shed 0 bases and J shed 12 bases, with 18 bases lying between them. The germline CDR1 and CDR2 sequences are MNHEY and SVGAGI. CDR3 size: 15 residues. The CDR3 sequence: CASSYSITSSWGQFF. CDR3 nucleotide sequence: TGTGCCAGCAGTTACTCCATTACGTCTAGCTGGGGGCAGTTCTTC.

As for this clone: Other DNA sequences in this specimen translate into the identical CDR3. For the CDR3, the DNA is TGTGCCAGCAGTCGGAACACTGAAGCTTTCTTT. Protein product: CASSRNTEAFF. The rearrangement links TRBV6-5 to TRBJ1-1, with no clear D. The V end lost 5 bases, the J end lost 1 base, and 2 bases lay between the germline ends. Looked up from germline, CDR1 is MNHEY and CDR2 is SVGAGI. This CDR3 is built from 11 residues.

This chain links TRBV5-1 with TRBJ2-7, with unresolved D. Per germline, CDR1 SGHRS and CDR2 YFSETQ. The length of the CDR3 is 13 residues. Trimming removed 0 bases at V and 3 bases at J, with 7 bases between. The CDR3 nucleotides read TGCGCCAGCAGCTTGGAAACAGACTACGAGCAGTACTTC. This sequence encodes CASSLETDYEQYF.